This TCR beta chain was captured in a study of T cell responses to AZD1222 COVID-19 vaccine. Study summary: Second doses were pooled across both intervals (about 4 or about 12 weeks).

This clone was picked up one time. V lost 8 bases to trimming and J lost 6 bases; unmatched junction nucleotides: 4. There are 12 residues in the CDR3. Sequencing was performed with immunoSEQ multiplex PCR; in TCRdb, only in-frame clones are kept and a portion is missing. The sample has roughly 120,000 clones, around 85% seen once. The TCR sequence derives from an adult in good health. The chain uses TRBV12-3 or TRBV12-4 and TRBJ1-3; TRBD1 agrees at 7 bases. Sequencing was performed on peripheral blood, taken on day 0 of AZD1222 vaccination. This CDR3 is CASQGGANTIYF. CDR3 DNA: TGTGCCAGCCAGGGGGGGGCAAACACCATATATTTT.